This entry lists 30 T cell receptor beta chains sequenced from one sample in a study of sequential checkpoint blockade in melanoma (dated by TCRdb to 2018 to 2020). In the paper's terms, the treatment or condition label means: randomized to nivolumab then ipilimumab (arm A) or the reverse (arm B). The library was obtained by the immunoSEQ multiplex PCR assay. Sourced from immuneACCESS, this table was stored by TCRdb with only in-frame sequences that have V and J called. A share of the clones is absent; for the studies checked, an unresolved V gene accounts for under half, and the remainder has no known explanation. In this sample the table shows some 22,000 clones, under 30% of which occur a single time. Approximately 7% of the sample lies in the top ten. Sequenced here: tumor tissue (inferred from file names), sampled from a patient given nivolumab and ipilimumab in sequence. The receptor set was obtained from a human donor with melanoma.

The chain links TRBV29-1 to TRBJ2-3, with TRBD1 matching 7 bases. After removal of 4 bases from V and 2 bases from J, the junction contained 3 bases not matched to a gene. The germline V gene encodes CDR1 SQVTM and CDR2 ANQGSEA. The CDR3 is 13 residues long. The CDR3 loop reads CSVVQGPTDTQYF. As DNA, the CDR3 is TGCAGCGTTGTACAGGGGCCCACAGATACGCAGTATTTT.

The chain uses TRBV28 and TRBJ2-7, with TRBD1 as a possible D gene (5 bases). The CDR3 is made up of 15 amino acids. CDR1 is MDHEN and CDR2 is SYDVKM in the germline V gene. The V gene lost 1 base and the J gene lost 4 bases, with 14 bases spanning the gap. As DNA, the CDR3 is TGTGCCAGCAGTTTATCGGCAGGGAATAGGTACGAGCAGTACTTC. Protein: CASSLSAGNRYEQYF.

This clone has just a few counts. The chain recombines TRBV30 with TRBJ1-5; 12 bases fit TRBD1. The CDR3 has 14 residues. J gave up 6 bases and V 3 bases, and 3 bases lay outside the gene matches. In germline, CDR1 is GTSNPN, CDR2 SVGIG (reference sequence). The DNA of the CDR3 is TGTGCCTGGAGCGGGACAGGGGGCGGTCAGCCCCAGCATTTT. Residues: CAWSGTGGGQPQHF. Based on the CDR3 plus reference TRBV30 and TRBJ1-5, the full variable domain is SQTIHQWPATLVQPVGSPLSLECTVEGTSNPNLYWYRQAAGRGLQLLFYSVGIGQISSEVPQNLSASRPQDRQFILSSKKLLLSDSGFYLCAWSGTGGGQPQHFGDGTRLSIL.

This clone showed up many times. The chain is built from TRBV11-3 and TRBJ2-5, with D uncertain. Germline lookup yields CDR1 SGHNT and CDR2 YENEEA. CDR3 length: 16 residues. Deletions cut 0 bases from V and 1 base from J, with 12 bases between. CDR3 in DNA: TGTGCCAGCAGCTTAGAGGGCACCGGATCCCAAGAGACCCAGTACTTC. Protein sequence: CASSLEGTGSQETQYF.

V gene TRBV7-6 combines with J gene TRBJ2-6; 10 nucleotides line up with TRBD1. With V trimmed by 5 bases and J by 3 bases, 13 bases remained unmatched. Germline V gene lookup returns CDR1 SGHVS and CDR2 FNYEAQ. CDR3 length: 19 residues. The CDR3 DNA reads as TGTGCCAGCAGCATCCTAGACAGGGGGCGTCTAGGTGGGGCCAACGTCCTGACTTTC. It is translated as CASSILDRGRLGGANVLTF.

The chain has TRBV18 and TRBJ1-1; D remains ambiguous. Trimming left V 2 bases short and J 4 bases short, with 26 bases between. The CDR3 runs 19 residues. Germline V lookup: CDR1 KGHSH, CDR2 LQKENI. The DNA of the CDR3 is TGTGCCAGCTCACCAAGTAACAATATGCTTCACCTTTCCAGCACTGAAGCTTTCTTT. Protein: CASSPSNNMLHLSSTEAFF.

The rearrangement links TRBV28 to TRBJ1-1, with D possibly matching TRBD1 (5 bases). The germline CDR1 and CDR2 sequences are MDHEN and SYDVKM. This CDR3 is 16 amino acids long. The ends were cut back, 8 bases at V and 3 bases at J, with 22 bases in the middle. The CDR3 sequence is CASQFNVRGGDTEAFF. In DNA form, the CDR3 reads TGTGCCAGCCAGTTTAACGTCCGGGGCGGGGACACTGAAGCTTTCTTT. Supplemented by reference TRBV28 and TRBJ1-1, the full variable domain reads DVKVTQSSRYLVKRTGEKVFLECVQDMDHENMFWYRQDPGLGLRLIYFSYDVKMKEKGDIPEGYSVSREKKERFSLILESASTNQTSMYLCASQFNVRGGDTEAFFGQGTRLTVV.

The chain's CDR3 is CASSKTGTGGRETQYF. CDR3 nucleotide sequence: TGTGCCAGCAGTAAAACCGGGACAGGGGGGAGAGAGACCCAGTACTTC. The chain uses TRBV6-8 and TRBJ2-5; the match to TRBD1 covers 11 bases. Germline CDR1 is MNHGY and CDR2 is SAAAGT. V gave up 5 bases and J gave up 4 bases; unmatched junction bases: 9. The CDR3 length is 16 residues.

V is TRBV6-8 and J is TRBJ1-2, with D tentatively TRBD1 (5 bases). This CDR3 is 13 amino acids long. CDR1 and CDR2 (germline): MNHGY, SAAAGT. Trimming removed 4 bases at V and 2 bases at J, with 8 bases between. CDR3 DNA sequence: TGTGCCAGCAGTTCCCAGGGAAACTATGGCTACACCTTC. It specifies CASSSQGNYGYTF.

The table lists this clone with a few counts. The V and J genes are TRBV11-3 and TRBJ2-7; D is uncertain. V was clipped by 1 base and J by 1 base, with 8 bases between them. Germline-derived CDR1 and CDR2 are SGHNT and YENEEA. The CDR3 is made up of 14 amino acids. The CDR3 sequence is CASSLGMESYEQYF. Here the CDR3 DNA reads TGTGCCAGCAGCTTAGGGATGGAATCCTACGAGCAGTACTTC.

By frequency in the sample, this clone is medium-sized. The chain carries TRBV9 and TRBJ2-2; 10 bases fit TRBD1. Germline V gene sequence: CDR1 SGDLS, CDR2 YYNGEE. The CDR3 covers 18 residues. V gave up 3 bases and J gave up 5 bases; unmatched junction bases: 13. CDR3 DNA sequence: TGTGCCAGCAGCGCTTGGGCCGGGACAGGGGCGGGGACCGGGGAGCTGTTTTTT. As protein: CASSAWAGTGAGTGELFF.

This clone came up a few times. Written as DNA, the CDR3 is TGTGCCAGCAGCTTGGCAGGGTTTTATTCTAATGAAAAACTGTTTTTT. It codes for CASSLAGFYSNEKLFF. The chain has TRBV11-3 and TRBJ1-4; a possible D gene is TRBD1 (5 bases). This CDR3 comprises 16 residues. Germline CDR1 reads SGHNT; CDR2 reads YENEEA. Between the trimmed V and J ends, which lost 3 bases and 3 bases, there was a span of 14 bases.

V gene TRBV15 combines with J gene TRBJ2-5; 8 bases align to TRBD2. J gave up 3 bases and V 1 base, and 7 bases lay outside the gene matches. CDR3 length: 16 residues. Germline-derived CDR1 and CDR2 are LNHNV and YYDKDF (reference sequence). The CDR3 here is CATSRGGGSRKETQYF. The CDR3 DNA is TGTGCCACCAGCAGAGGCGGGGGGAGTAGGAAAGAGACCCAGTACTTC.

The chain carries TRBV13 and TRBJ2-4; no reliable D call. This CDR3 contains 13 residues. Germline CDR1 is PRHDT and CDR2 is FYEKMQ (reference sequence). V was trimmed by 1 base and J by 6 bases, leaving 7 bases between them. The CDR3 DNA sequence: TGTGCCAGCAGCTTAGCCGTGGGAAACATTCAGTACTTC. Translated, it gives CASSLAVGNIQYF.

As to this clone: The junction differs from germline at one of its ends, possibly a read error. This chain connects TRBV11-3 to TRBJ2-5, with a possible D match to TRBD1 (5 bases). This CDR3 is 15 amino acids long. The germline V gene has CDR1 SGHNT and CDR2 YENEEA. The CDR3 nucleotides are TGTGCTAGCAGCTTAGTCCAGGGAAGGCAAGAGACCCAGTACTTC. The encoded protein is CASSLVQGRQETQYF. Full variable domain (outside the CDR3, taken from reference TRBV11-3 and TRBJ2-5): EAGVVQSPRYKIIEKKQPVAFWCNPISGHNTLYWYLQNLGQGPELLIRYENEEAVDDSQLPKDRFSAERLKGVDSTLKIQPAELGDSAVYLCASSLVQGRQETQYFGPGTRLLVL.

The chain is built from TRBV18 and TRBJ2-4; the match to TRBD2 covers 11 bases. CDR3 length: 16 residues. V dropped 0 bases and J dropped 9; count of bases not matched to a gene: 7. CDR1 is KGHSH and CDR2 is LQKENI in the germline V gene. The CDR3 DNA reads as TGTGCCAGCTCACCACCGGGGGAACTAGCGGGGGTCATTCAGTACTTC. It is translated as CASSPPGELAGVIQYF.

The sample holds a few counts of this clone. At one end, the junction sequence differs from germline, possibly due to a read error. CDR3 bases: TGTGCTAGCAGCCGAACTGGGGGTGACGGGGAGCTGTTTTTT. The encoded protein is CASSRTGGDGELFF. The rearrangement joins TRBV11-3 to TRBJ2-2; perhaps D is TRBD1 or TRBD2 (5 bases each). There are 14 residues in the CDR3. The V gene's germline CDR1 is SGHNT and CDR2 YENEEA.

Ten or more counts support this clone. The J gene is TRBJ1-1, the V gene TRBV7-2; D gene uncertain. Trimming took 5 bases from V and 4 from J, leaving 11 bases between them. CDR1 is SGHTA and CDR2 is FQGNSA in the germline V gene. CDR3 size: 13 residues. CDR3 sequence reads: CASSPRLVTEAFF. The CDR3 bases are TGTGCCAGCAGCCCCCGACTGGTCACTGAAGCTTTCTTT.

This clone turned up a few times. The gene calls are TRBV14 and TRBJ1-5; 9 bases map to TRBD1. The CDR3 runs to 14 residues. Germline CDR1 SGHDN, CDR2 FVKESK. Unmatched junction bases numbered 4, after V lost 4 bases and J lost 6 bases. CDR3 in DNA: TGTGCCAGCAGCCGGACAGGGGTGGGTCAGCCCCAGCATTTT. Its protein product is CASSRTGVGQPQHF.

The V gene is TRBV4-1, the J gene TRBJ2-7; D may be TRBD1 (6 bases). V lost 2 bases and J lost 3, with 8 bases in between. CDR1 is MGHRA and CDR2 is YSYEKL in the germline V gene. This CDR3 contains 13 residues. CDR3 DNA sequence: TGCGCCAGCAGCCAAAGGGGGTACTACGAGCAGTACTTC. Translating gives CASSQRGYYEQYF.

This clone was seen many times. V is TRBV4-1 and J is TRBJ1-2, with unresolved D. From germline, CDR1 is MGHRA and CDR2 YSYEKL. This CDR3 contains 13 residues. Trimming stripped 0 bases from V and 5 bases from J, with 7 bases between. CDR3 DNA sequence: TGCGCCAGCAGCCAAGATCCTTTTTATGGCTACACCTTC. Amino acid sequence: CASSQDPFYGYTF.

This clone was observed at least ten times. The CDR3 DNA is TGTGCCAGCAGCTTATGGGACACAATTATAAAGAACTATGGCTACACCTTC. Its translation: CASSLWDTIIKNYGYTF. The rearrangement links TRBV7-7 to TRBJ1-2; the D gene is possibly TRBD1 (6 bases). The CDR3 is made up of 17 amino acids. Germline-derived CDR1 and CDR2 are SSHAT and FNYEAQ (reference sequence). Trimming took off 2 bases at V and 2 bases at J, with 18 bases between the two ends.

A few counts support this clone. The chain employs TRBV7-7 and TRBJ2-7; TRBD2 might be the D (5 bases). V gave up 3 bases and J gave up 1 base, with 13 bases separating them. Germline lookup yields CDR1 SSHAT and CDR2 FNYEAQ (reference sequence). This CDR3 has 15 residues. CDR3 sequence (DNA): TGTGCCAGCAGCTTGTGGGGAGCGGTATCCTACGAGCAGTACTTC. It encodes CASSLWGAVSYEQYF.

The chain couples TRBV18 to TRBJ2-3, with D possibly TRBD2 on 6 matching bases. Germline lookup yields CDR1 KGHSH and CDR2 LQKENI. The germline V and J ends were trimmed by 3 bases and 3 bases, with 16 bases remaining between them. The CDR3 covers 16 residues. The CDR3 sequence is CASSPRTGGGTDTQYF. The CDR3 DNA follows: TGTGCCAGCTCACCCCGGACGGGTGGGGGGACAGATACGCAGTATTTT.

This chain joins TRBV6-8 and TRBJ2-7, with D possibly being TRBD2 (5 bases). CDR1 MNHGY and CDR2 SAAAGT come from the germline V gene. V dropped 7 bases and J dropped 5 bases, with 15 bases sitting between them. The CDR3 runs 13 residues. Written as DNA, the CDR3 is TGTGCCAGCACCACATCCCTGAGGGACGAGCAGTACTTC. Its translation is CASTTSLRDEQYF.

This chain connects TRBV28 to TRBJ2-2, with D unclear. In germline, CDR1 is MDHEN, CDR2 SYDVKM. The CDR3 covers 14 residues. V was cut by 3 bases and J by 2 bases, with 7 bases left in between. The CDR3 region has the DNA TGTGCCAGCAGTTTGTCCACAAACACCGGGGAGCTGTTTTTT. Translated, it gives CASSLSTNTGELFF.

This clone was picked up a small number of times. The rearrangement uses TRBV9 and TRBJ2-2; 8 bases agree with TRBD2. J lost 8 bases, V lost 1 base, and 4 bases had no gene match. The CDR3 contains 14 residues. Looked up from germline, CDR1 is SGDLS and CDR2 is YYNGEE. The CDR3 bases are TGTGCCAGCAGCGTAACGGGAGGGCCGGGGGAGCTGTTTTTT. Its protein is CASSVTGGPGELFF.

This clone is labeled large. The chain carries TRBV11-3 and TRBJ1-1; 7 bases fit TRBD1. Germline V gene lookup returns CDR1 SGHNT and CDR2 YENEEA. There are 14 residues in the CDR3. After removal of 3 bases from V and 2 bases from J, the junction contained 3 bases not matched to a gene. CDR3 loop: CASSLGDSNTEAFF. The CDR3 nucleotides read TGTGCCAGCAGCTTGGGGGACAGCAACACTGAAGCTTTCTTT. Full variable domain (outside the CDR3, taken from reference TRBV11-3 and TRBJ1-1): EAGVVQSPRYKIIEKKQPVAFWCNPISGHNTLYWYLQNLGQGPELLIRYENEEAVDDSQLPKDRFSAERLKGVDSTLKIQPAELGDSAVYLCASSLGDSNTEAFFGQGTRLTVV.

V gene TRBV23-1 combines with J gene TRBJ2-5, with D possibly being TRBD2 (5 bases). TRBV23-1 belongs to the ORF category, with a function that is uncertain. This CDR3 has 15 residues. Trimming removed 10 bases from V and 0 bases from J, with 18 bases in between. The CDR3 region is CAIQRPKRYQETQYF. CDR3 nucleotides: TGCGCCATCCAGCGGCCCAAGAGATACCAAGAGACCCAGTACTTC.

This CDR3 reads CASSPRGKFNEQFF. In nucleotides, the CDR3 is TGTGCCAGCAGCCCTAGGGGTAAATTCAATGAGCAGTTCTTC. The chain employs TRBV11-3 and TRBJ2-1; perhaps TRBD1 as D (5 bases). The germline gives CDR1 SGHNT, CDR2 YENEEA. V was clipped by 5 bases and J by 6 bases, with 14 bases between them. The CDR3 extends over 14 amino acids.